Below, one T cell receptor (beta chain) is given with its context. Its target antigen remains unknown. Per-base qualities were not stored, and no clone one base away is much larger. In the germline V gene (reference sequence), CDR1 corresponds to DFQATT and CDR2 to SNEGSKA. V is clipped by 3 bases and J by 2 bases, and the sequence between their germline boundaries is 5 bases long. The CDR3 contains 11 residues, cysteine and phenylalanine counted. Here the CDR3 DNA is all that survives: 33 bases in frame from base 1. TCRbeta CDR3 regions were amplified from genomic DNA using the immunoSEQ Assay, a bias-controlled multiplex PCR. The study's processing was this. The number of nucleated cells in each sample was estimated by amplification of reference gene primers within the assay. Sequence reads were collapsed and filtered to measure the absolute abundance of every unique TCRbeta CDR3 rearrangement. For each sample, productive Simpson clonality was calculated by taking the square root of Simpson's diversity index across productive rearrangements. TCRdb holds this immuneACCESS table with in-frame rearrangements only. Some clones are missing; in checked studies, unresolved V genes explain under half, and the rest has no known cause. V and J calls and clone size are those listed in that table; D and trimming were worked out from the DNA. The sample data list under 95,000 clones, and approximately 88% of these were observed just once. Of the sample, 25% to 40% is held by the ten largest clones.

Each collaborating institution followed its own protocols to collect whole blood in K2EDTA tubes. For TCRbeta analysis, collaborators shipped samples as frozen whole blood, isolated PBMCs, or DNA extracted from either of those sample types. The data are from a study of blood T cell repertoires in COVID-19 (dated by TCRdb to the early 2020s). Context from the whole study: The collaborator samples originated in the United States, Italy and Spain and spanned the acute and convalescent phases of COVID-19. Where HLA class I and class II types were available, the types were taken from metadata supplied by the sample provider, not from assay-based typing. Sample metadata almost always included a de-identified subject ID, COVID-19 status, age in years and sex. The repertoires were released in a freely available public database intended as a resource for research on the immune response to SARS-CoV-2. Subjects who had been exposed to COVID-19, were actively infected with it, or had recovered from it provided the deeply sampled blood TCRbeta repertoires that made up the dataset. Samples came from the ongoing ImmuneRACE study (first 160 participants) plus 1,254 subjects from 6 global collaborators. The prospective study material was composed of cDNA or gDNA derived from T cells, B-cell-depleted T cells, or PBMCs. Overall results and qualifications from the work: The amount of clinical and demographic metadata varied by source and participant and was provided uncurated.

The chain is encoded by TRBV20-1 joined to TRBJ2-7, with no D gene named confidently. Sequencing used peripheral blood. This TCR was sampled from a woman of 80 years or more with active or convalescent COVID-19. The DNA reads TGCAGTGCTAGGTCCACCTACGAGCAGTACTTC. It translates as CSARSTYEQYF.